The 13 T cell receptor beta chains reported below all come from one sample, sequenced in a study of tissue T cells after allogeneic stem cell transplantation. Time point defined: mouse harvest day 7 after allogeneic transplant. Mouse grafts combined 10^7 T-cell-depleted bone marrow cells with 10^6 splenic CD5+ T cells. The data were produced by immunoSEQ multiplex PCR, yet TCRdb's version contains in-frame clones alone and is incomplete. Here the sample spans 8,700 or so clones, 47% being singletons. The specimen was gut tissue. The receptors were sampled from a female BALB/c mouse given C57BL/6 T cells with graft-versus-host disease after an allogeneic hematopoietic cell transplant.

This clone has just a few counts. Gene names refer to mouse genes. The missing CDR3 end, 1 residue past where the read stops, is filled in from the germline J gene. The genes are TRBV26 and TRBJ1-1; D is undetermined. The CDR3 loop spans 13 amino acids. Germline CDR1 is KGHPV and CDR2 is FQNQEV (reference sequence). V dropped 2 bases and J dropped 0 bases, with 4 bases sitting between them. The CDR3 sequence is CASSLGANTEVFF. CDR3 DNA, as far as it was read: TGTGCCAGCAGTCTGGGGGCAAACACAGAAGTCTTC.

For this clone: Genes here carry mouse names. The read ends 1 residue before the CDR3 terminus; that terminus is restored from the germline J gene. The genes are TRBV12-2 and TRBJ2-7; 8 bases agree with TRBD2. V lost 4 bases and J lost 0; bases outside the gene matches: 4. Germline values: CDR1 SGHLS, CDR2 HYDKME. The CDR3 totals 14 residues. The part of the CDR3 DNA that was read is TGTGCCAGCTCGCGACTGGGGAGCTCCTATGAACAGTAC. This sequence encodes CASSRLGSSYEQY. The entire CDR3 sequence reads CASSRLGSSYEQYF.

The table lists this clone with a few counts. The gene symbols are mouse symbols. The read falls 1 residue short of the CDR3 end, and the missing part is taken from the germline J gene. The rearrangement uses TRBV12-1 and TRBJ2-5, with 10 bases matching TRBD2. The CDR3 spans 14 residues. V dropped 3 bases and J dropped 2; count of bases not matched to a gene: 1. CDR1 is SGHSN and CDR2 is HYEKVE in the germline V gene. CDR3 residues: CASSWDWGQDTQYF. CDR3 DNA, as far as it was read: TGTGCCAGCTCTTGGGACTGGGGCCAAGACACCCAGTAC.

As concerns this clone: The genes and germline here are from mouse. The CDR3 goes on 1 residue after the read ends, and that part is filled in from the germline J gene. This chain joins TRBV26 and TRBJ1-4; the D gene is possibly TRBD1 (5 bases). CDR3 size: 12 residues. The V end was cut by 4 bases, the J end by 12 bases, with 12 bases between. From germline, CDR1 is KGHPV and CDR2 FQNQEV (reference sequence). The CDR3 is CASSPGTLGLFF. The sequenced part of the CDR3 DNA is TGTGCCAGCAGTCCTGGGACCCTCGGATTATTT. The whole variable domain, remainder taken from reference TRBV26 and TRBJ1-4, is NSKVIQTPRYLVKGQGQKAKMRCIPEKGHPVVFWYQQNKNNEFKFLINFQNQEVLQQIDMTEKRFSAECPSNSPCSLEIQSSEAGDSALYLCASSPGTLGLFFGHGTKLSVL.

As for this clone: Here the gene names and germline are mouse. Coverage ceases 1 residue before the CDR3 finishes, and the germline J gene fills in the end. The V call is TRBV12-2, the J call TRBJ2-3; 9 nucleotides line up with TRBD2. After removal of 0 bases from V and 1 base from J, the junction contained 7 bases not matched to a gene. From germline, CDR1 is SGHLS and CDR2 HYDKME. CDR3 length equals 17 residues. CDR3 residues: CASSLGAGGGGAETLYF. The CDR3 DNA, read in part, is TGTGCCAGCTCTCTCGGAGCTGGGGGGGGCGGTGCAGAAACGCTGTAT.

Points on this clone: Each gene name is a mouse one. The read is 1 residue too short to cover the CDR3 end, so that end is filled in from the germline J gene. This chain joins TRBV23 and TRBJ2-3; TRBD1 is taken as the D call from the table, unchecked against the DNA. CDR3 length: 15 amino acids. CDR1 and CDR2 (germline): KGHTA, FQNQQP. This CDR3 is CSSSQNRGSAETLYF. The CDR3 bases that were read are TGCTCCAGCAGTCAGAACAGGGGTAGTGCAGAAACGCTGTAT.

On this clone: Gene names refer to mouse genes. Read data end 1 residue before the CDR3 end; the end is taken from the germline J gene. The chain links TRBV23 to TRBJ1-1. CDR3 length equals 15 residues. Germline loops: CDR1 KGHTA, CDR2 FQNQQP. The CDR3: CSSSQSANANTEVFF. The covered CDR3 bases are TGCTCCAGCAGTCAATCGGCCAATGCAAACACAGAAGTCTTC.

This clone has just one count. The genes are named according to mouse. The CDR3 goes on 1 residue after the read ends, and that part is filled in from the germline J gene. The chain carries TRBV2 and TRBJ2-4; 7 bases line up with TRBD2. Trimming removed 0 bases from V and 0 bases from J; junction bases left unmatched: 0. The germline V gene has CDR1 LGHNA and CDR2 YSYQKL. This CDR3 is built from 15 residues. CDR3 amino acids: CASSQDWGSQNTLYF. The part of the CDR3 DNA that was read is TGTGCCAGCAGCCAAGACTGGGGGAGTCAAAACACCTTGTAC.

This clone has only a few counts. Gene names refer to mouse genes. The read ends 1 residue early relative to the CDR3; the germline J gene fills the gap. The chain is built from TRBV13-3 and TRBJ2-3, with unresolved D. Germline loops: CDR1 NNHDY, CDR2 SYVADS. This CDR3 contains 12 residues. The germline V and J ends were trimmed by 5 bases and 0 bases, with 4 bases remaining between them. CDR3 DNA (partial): TGTGCCAGCAGGTCTAGTGCAGAAACGCTGTAT. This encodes CASRSSAETLY. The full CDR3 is CASRSSAETLYF.

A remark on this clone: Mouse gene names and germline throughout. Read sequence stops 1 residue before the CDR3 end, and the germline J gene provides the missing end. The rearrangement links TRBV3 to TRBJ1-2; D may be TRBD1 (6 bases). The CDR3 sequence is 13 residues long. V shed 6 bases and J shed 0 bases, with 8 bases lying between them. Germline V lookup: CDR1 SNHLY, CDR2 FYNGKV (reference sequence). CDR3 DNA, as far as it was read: TGTGCCAGCAGGAGGACAGCAAACTCCGACTACACC. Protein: CASRRTANSDYT. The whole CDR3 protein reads CASRRTANSDYTF. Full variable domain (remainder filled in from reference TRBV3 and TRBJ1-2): GPKVLQIPSHQIIDMGQMVTLNCDPVSNHLYFYWYKQILGQQMEFLVNFYNGKVMEKSKLFKDQFSVERPDGSYFTLKIQPTALEDSAVYFCASRRTANSDYTFGSGTRLLVI.

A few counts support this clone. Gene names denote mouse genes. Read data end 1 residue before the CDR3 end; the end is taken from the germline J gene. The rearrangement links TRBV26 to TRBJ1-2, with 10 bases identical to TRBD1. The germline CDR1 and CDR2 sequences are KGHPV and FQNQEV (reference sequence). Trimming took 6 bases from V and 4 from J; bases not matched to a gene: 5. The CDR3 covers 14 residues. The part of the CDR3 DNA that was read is TGTGCCAGCAGCCCGACAGGGGGCCGCTCCGACTACACC. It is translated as CASSPTGGRSDYT. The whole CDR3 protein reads CASSPTGGRSDYTF. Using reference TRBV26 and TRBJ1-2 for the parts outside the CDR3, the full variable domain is NSKVIQTPRYLVKGQGQKAKMRCIPEKGHPVVFWYQQNKNNEFKFLINFQNQEVLQQIDMTEKRFSAECPSNSPCSLEIQSSEAGDSALYLCASSPTGGRSDYTFGSGTRLLVI.

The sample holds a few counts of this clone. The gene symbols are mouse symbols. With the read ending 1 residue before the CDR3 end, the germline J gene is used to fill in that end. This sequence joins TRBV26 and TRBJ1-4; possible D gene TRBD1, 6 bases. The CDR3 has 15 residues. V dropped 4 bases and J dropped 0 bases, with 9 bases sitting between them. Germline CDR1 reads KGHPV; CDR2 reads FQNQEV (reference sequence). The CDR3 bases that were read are TGTGCCAGCAGTCCCGGGACAATTTCCAACGAAAGATTATTT. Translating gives CASSPGTISNERLF. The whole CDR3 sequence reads CASSPGTISNERLFF.

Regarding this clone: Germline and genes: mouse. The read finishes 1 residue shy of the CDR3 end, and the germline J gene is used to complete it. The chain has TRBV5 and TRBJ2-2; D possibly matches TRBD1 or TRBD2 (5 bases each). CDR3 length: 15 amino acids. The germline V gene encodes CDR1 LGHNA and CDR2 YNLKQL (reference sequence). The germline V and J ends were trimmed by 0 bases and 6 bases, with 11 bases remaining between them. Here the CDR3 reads CASSQDTGRPGQLYF. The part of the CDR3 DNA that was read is TGTGCCAGCAGCCAAGATACGGGGCGCCCCGGGCAGCTCTAC.